This T cell receptor (beta chain) was recorded in a study of blood T cell repertoires in COVID-19. Only in-frame clones appear in the TCRdb table, and some are missing; sequencing was by immunoSEQ multiplex PCR. The sample has some 170,000 clones; 75% to 90% are singletons. This clone has a handful of counts. Researchers sorted participants into cohorts using their self-reported clinical history. The TCR originated in a man aged 35 to 55 who had recovered from COVID-19. The sequenced sample was PBMCs or T cells enriched from blood (not recorded which).

CDR3 DNA: TGTGCCACCGAGAAGGGGCGCGGAACTGAAGCTTTCTTT. Amino acids: CATEKGRGTEAFF. This rearrangement joins TRBV24-1 to TRBJ1-1; D may be TRBD1 (5 bases). V gave up 9 bases and J gave up 5 bases, with 15 bases separating them. The CDR3 has 13 amino acids. Per the germline V gene, CDR1 is KGHDR and CDR2 is SFDVKD.